The 14 T cell receptor beta chains below come from one sample, sequenced in a study of T cells in localized non-small cell lung cancer. Assay: immunoSEQ multiplex PCR; the TCRdb copy retains only in-frame clones and omits some. Of roughly 2,700 clones listed, 25% to 35% are singletons. The specimen comprised normal lung tissue next to the tumor, sampled before any cancer treatment. All receptors derive from a female donor older than 55 with stage I squamous cell lung carcinoma.

The J gene is TRBJ2-1, the V gene TRBV5-1; perhaps TRBD2 as D (5 bases). The CDR3 runs 17 residues. The V end was cut by 2 bases, the J end by 3 bases, with 18 bases between. The germline gives CDR1 SGHRS, CDR2 YFSETQ. CDR3 sequence: CASSLTSLGKNYNEQFF. The CDR3 DNA follows: TGCGCCAGCAGCTTAACGTCCCTCGGGAAGAACTACAATGAGCAGTTCTTC. The entire variable domain, with the rest obtained from reference TRBV5-1 and TRBJ2-1, is as follows: KAGVTQTPRYLIKTRGQQVTLSCSPISGHRSVSWYQQTPGQGLQFLFEYFSETQRNKGNFPGRFSGRQFSNSRSEMNVSTLELGDSALYLCASSLTSLGKNYNEQFFGPGTRLTVL.

This clone is labeled large. The chain recombines TRBV30 with TRBJ2-6; TRBD1 matches 7 bases. The V gene's germline CDR1 is GTSNPN and CDR2 SVGIG (reference sequence). V lost 8 bases, J lost 1 base, and 8 bases stayed unmatched. CDR3 length: 15 amino acids. The CDR3 sequence: CATRQGRSGANVLTF. CDR3 in DNA: TGTGCCACCCGACAGGGAAGGTCTGGGGCCAACGTCCTGACTTTC. Full variable domain (missing parts from reference TRBV30 and TRBJ2-6): SQTIHQWPATLVQPVGSPLSLECTVEGTSNPNLYWYRQAAGRGLQLLFYSVGIGQISSEVPQNLSASRPQDRQFILSSKKLLLSDSGFYLCATRQGRSGANVLTFGAGSRLTVL.

The J gene is TRBJ2-5, the V gene TRBV9, with 9 bases lining up with TRBD2. The J segment lost 1 base and the V segment lost 4 bases, leaving 5 bases of the junction unmatched. This CDR3 has 15 residues. The V gene's germline CDR1 is SGDLS and CDR2 YYNGEE. CDR3 amino acids: CASSFSSGIQETQYF. The CDR3 DNA follows: TGTGCCAGCAGCTTTTCTAGCGGGATCCAAGAGACCCAGTACTTC.

The chain is built from TRBV5-1 and TRBJ2-3; 7 bases map to TRBD2. CDR3 length equals 14 residues. V lost 4 bases to trimming and J lost 1 base; unmatched junction nucleotides: 3. The germline gives CDR1 SGHRS, CDR2 YFSETQ. The CDR3 region is CASSGTSGTDTQYF. The CDR3 DNA is TGCGCCAGCAGCGGAACTAGCGGCACAGATACGCAGTATTTT.

V usage is TRBV10-2 and J usage is TRBJ2-5; D might be TRBD1 (6 bases). The V end lost 6 bases, the J end lost 1 base, and 15 bases lay between the germline ends. This CDR3 contains 15 residues. Germline lookup yields CDR1 WSHSY and CDR2 SAAADI. The CDR3 here is CASSRTDYFQETQYF. In DNA, the CDR3 is TGCGCCAGCAGCCGGACAGACTACTTCCAAGAGACCCAGTACTTC.

This clone was picked up a small number of times. The chain has TRBV11-3 and TRBJ2-7; a weak D match, TRBD2 (6 bases). V lost 3 bases and J 0 bases, leaving 9 bases between the germline ends. The CDR3 spans 14 residues. Germline V CDR1 and CDR2: SGHNT, YENEEA. CDR3 protein: CASSLQGLSYEQYF. In DNA form, the CDR3 reads TGTGCCAGCAGCTTGCAGGGACTCTCCTACGAGCAGTACTTC.

The chain employs TRBV30 and TRBJ1-2; no reliable D call. This CDR3 is built from 12 residues. CDR1 is GTSNPN, CDR2 SVGIG, per germline (reference sequence). The V gene lost 5 bases and the J gene lost 4 bases, with 11 bases spanning the gap. CDR3 nucleotides: TGTGCCTGGTCCCGGGGTGGCTATGGCTACACCTTC. It encodes CAWSRGGYGYTF.

The chain is built from TRBV19 and TRBJ2-1; a possible D gene is TRBD2 (6 bases). CDR1 LNHDA and CDR2 SQIVND come from the germline V gene (reference sequence). Trimming took off 3 bases at V and 9 bases at J, with 12 bases between the two ends. The CDR3 contains 13 residues. This chain's CDR3 is CASSIKLGGEQFF. DNA for the CDR3: TGTGCCAGTAGTATCAAACTGGGGGGTGAGCAGTTCTTC.

This clone was seen a few times. This rearrangement joins TRBV28 to TRBJ2-1; 8 bases fit TRBD2. The CDR3 is 12 residues long. Germline V lookup: CDR1 MDHEN, CDR2 SYDVKM. V lost 4 bases, J lost 15 bases, and 8 bases stayed unmatched. CDR3: CASSSPGTRGFF. CDR3 coding DNA: TGTGCCAGCAGTTCCCCCGGGACTAGGGGGTTCTTC.

The rearrangement joins TRBV6-8 to TRBJ2-7; D tentatively fits TRBD1 or TRBD2 (5 bases each). CDR3 length: 13 amino acids. With 10 bases removed from V and 3 bases from J, the gap between germline ends came to 16 bases. The germline CDR1 and CDR2 sequences are MNHGY and SAAAGT. The CDR3 DNA reads as TGTGCCACCAGATGGGACGGGATCTACGAGCAGTACTTC. This codes for CATRWDGIYEQYF.

V is TRBV11-3 and J is TRBJ2-7, with D unresolved. Trimming took off 4 bases at V and 0 bases at J, with 10 bases between the two ends. This CDR3 contains 14 residues. Germline loops: CDR1 SGHNT, CDR2 YENEEA. CDR3 sequence (DNA): TGTGCCAGCAGCTCGCAACAGAACTCCTACGAGCAGTACTTC. This sequence encodes CASSSQQNSYEQYF.

The rearrangement uses TRBV6-8 and TRBJ2-7, with a possible D match to TRBD1 (6 bases). V was cut by 0 bases and J by 6 bases, with 12 bases left in between. This CDR3 comprises 14 residues. CDR1 and CDR2 (germline): MNHGY, SAAAGT. The CDR3 spells CASSYSGRGSEQYF. The CDR3, as DNA: TGTGCCAGCAGTTACTCGGGCAGGGGCAGCGAGCAGTACTTC.

The chain uses TRBV30 and TRBJ2-5; D call uncertain. The length of the CDR3 is 12 residues. Germline V gene lookup returns CDR1 GTSNPN and CDR2 SVGIG (reference sequence). V lost 4 bases and J 2 bases, leaving 8 bases between the germline ends. CDR3 sequence: CAWNQPQETQYF. CDR3 sequence (DNA): TGTGCCTGGAATCAGCCTCAAGAGACCCAGTACTTC.

This clone has a handful of counts. This sequence joins TRBV11-3 and TRBJ2-7; 7 bases line up with TRBD1. CDR3 length: 14 residues. The germline CDR1 and CDR2 sequences are SGHNT and YENEEA. Unmatched junction bases numbered 6, after V lost 5 bases and J lost 2 bases. The CDR3 spells CASSPDRATYEQYF. The CDR3 DNA follows: TGTGCCAGCAGCCCCGACAGGGCCACCTACGAGCAGTACTTC. The whole variable domain, remainder taken from reference TRBV11-3 and TRBJ2-7, is EAGVVQSPRYKIIEKKQPVAFWCNPISGHNTLYWYLQNLGQGPELLIRYENEEAVDDSQLPKDRFSAERLKGVDSTLKIQPAELGDSAVYLCASSPDRATYEQYFGPGTRLTVT.